These 16 T cell receptor beta chains were all obtained from the same sample, sequenced in a study of blood T cell repertoires in COVID-19. Assay: immunoSEQ multiplex PCR; the TCRdb copy retains only in-frame clones and omits some. The profile shows about 250,000 clones, 86% of them singletons. Sequences were obtained from PBMCs or T cells enriched from blood (not recorded which). Receptors were obtained from a man in his late teens or twenties who had recovered from COVID-19.

Written as DNA, the CDR3 is TGTGCCTGGAGAGACGGGGAAACAAGGCATACCGGGGAGCTGTTTTTT. Amino acids: CAWRDGETRHTGELFF. The gene calls are TRBV30 and TRBJ2-2; a possible D gene is TRBD2 (5 bases). Trimming shortened V by 3 bases and J by 5 bases, and 19 bases separated the two germline ends. The CDR3 has 16 residues. Germline V gene lookup returns CDR1 GTSNPN and CDR2 SVGIG (reference sequence).

This rearrangement joins TRBV4-1 to TRBJ2-1, with a weak D call TRBD2 (5 bases). The CDR3 is 14 residues long. V dropped 3 bases and J dropped 8 bases, with 14 bases sitting between them. Germline-derived CDR1 and CDR2 are MGHRA and YSYEKL. As DNA, the CDR3 is TGCGCCAGCAGCCACCCAAGAGGAGGCGATGAGCAGTTCTTC. Translating it yields CASSHPRGGDEQFF.

The chain recombines TRBV10-2 with TRBJ1-1; a possible D gene is TRBD1 (6 bases). The CDR3 is 11 residues long. Germline V gene data show CDR1 as WSHSY and CDR2 as SAAADI. V was pared by 7 bases and J by 6 bases, with 9 bases between. CDR3: CASKGDAEAFF. For the CDR3, the DNA is TGCGCCAGCAAGGGGGACGCTGAAGCTTTCTTT.

This chain links TRBV10-1 with TRBJ2-7, with TRBD1 matching 7 bases. There are 14 residues in the CDR3. V gave up 3 bases and J gave up 2 bases; unmatched junction bases: 4. CDR1 is WNHNN, CDR2 SYGVQD, per germline (reference sequence). CDR3 in amino acids: CASSEGQEPYEQYF. The CDR3 nucleotides read TGCGCCAGCAGTGAAGGACAGGAACCCTACGAGCAGTACTTC.

J is TRBJ1-6 and V is TRBV6-2 or TRBV6-3; D perhaps matches TRBD1 (5 bases). The germline CDR1 and CDR2 sequences are MNHEY and SVGEGT. This CDR3 region has 16 residues. V lost 7 bases to trimming and J lost 6 bases, with 19 bases between them. The CDR3 DNA sequence: TGTGCCAGCACCCCTATGACAGACGTGAGTAATTCACCCCTCCACTTT. This gives the protein CASTPMTDVSNSPLHF.

V gene TRBV30 combines with J gene TRBJ2-3; D not certain. The ends were cut back, 5 bases at V and 2 bases at J, with 14 bases in the middle. CDR3 length: 14 amino acids. From germline, CDR1 is GTSNPN and CDR2 SVGIG (reference sequence). CDR3 DNA sequence: TGTGCCTGGGCTGCCCGAAGACACACAGATACGCAGTATTTT. Amino acid sequence: CAWAARRHTDTQYF.

The chain uses TRBV5-6 and TRBJ1-1; D is ambiguous. V dropped 0 bases and J dropped 0 bases, with 15 bases sitting between them. The CDR3 spans 17 residues. CDR1 and CDR2 (germline): SGHDT, YYEEEE. Here the CDR3 reads CASSLVRGRPMNTEAFF. The CDR3 nucleotides read TGTGCCAGCAGCTTGGTGAGAGGCCGACCGATGAACACTGAAGCTTTCTTT.

This chain links TRBV18 with TRBJ2-1, with 11 bases identical to TRBD2. CDR3 length: 18 amino acids. Germline CDR1 reads KGHSH; CDR2 reads LQKENI. J lost 0 bases, V lost 1 base, and 5 bases had no gene match. The CDR3 sequence: CASSPRSSGRGSYNEQFF. The DNA for the CDR3 is TGTGCCAGCTCACCACGAAGTAGCGGGAGGGGCTCCTACAATGAGCAGTTCTTC.

V gene TRBV14 combines with J gene TRBJ2-7; maybe TRBD2 (6 bases). CDR1 is SGHDN, CDR2 FVKESK, per germline. The CDR3 has 13 amino acids. Trimming stripped 4 bases from V and 7 bases from J, with 14 bases between. The CDR3 bases are TGTGCCAGCAGCCGAATGGAGGGGTTGGAGCAGTACTTC. It is translated as CASSRMEGLEQYF.

V and J are TRBV4-1 and TRBJ1-1, with D uncertain. The CDR3 is 11 amino acids. V was shortened by 3 bases and J by 4 bases, with 3 bases between the two germline ends. Germline V gives CDR1 MGHRA, CDR2 YSYEKL. CDR3 protein: CASSHSTEAFF. The CDR3 bases are TGCGCCAGCAGCCACAGCACTGAAGCTTTCTTT.

The rearrangement links TRBV28 to TRBJ2-2; perhaps TRBD1 as D (6 bases). Trimming cost V 5 bases and J 1 base, with 14 bases left between them. Germline CDR1 and CDR2: MDHEN and SYDVKM. The CDR3 runs 16 residues. The CDR3 protein is CASSRPGHLNTGELFF. CDR3 coding DNA: TGTGCCAGCAGTCGGCCGGGACACTTGAACACCGGGGAGCTGTTTTTT.

The chain carries TRBV3-1 (or the pseudogene TRBV3-2) and TRBJ2-3; 7 nucleotides line up with TRBD1. Unmatched junction bases numbered 9, after V lost 6 bases and J lost 3 bases. Germline V gene sequence: CDR1 LGHDT, CDR2 YNNKEL (reference sequence). The CDR3 runs 15 residues. The CDR3 DNA reads TGTGCCAGCAGTCTTGGACAGGCGCGTACAGATACGCAGTATTTT. This codes for CASSLGQARTDTQYF.

This chain links TRBV6-5 with TRBJ1-4; 10 bases line up with TRBD1. The J segment lost 4 bases and the V segment lost 4 bases, leaving 3 bases of the junction unmatched. Germline CDR1 MNHEY, CDR2 SVGAGI. This CDR3 is built from 15 residues. The CDR3 spells CASSLGQGVNEKLFF. CDR3 DNA: TGTGCCAGCAGTTTAGGACAGGGGGTTAATGAAAAACTGTTTTTT.

This clone was seen many times. The V gene is TRBV3-1 (or the pseudogene TRBV3-2), the J gene TRBJ1-2, with 7 nucleotides matching TRBD1. The V and J ends lost 0 bases and 3 bases, in that order; junction bases with no gene match: 7. The CDR3 consists of 16 residues. Germline assignment: CDR1 LGHDT and CDR2 YNNKEL (reference sequence). The CDR3 nucleotides read TGTGCCAGCAGCCAAGACCTCCGGGACAGTCACTATGGCTACACCTTC. Translated, it gives CASSQDLRDSHYGYTF.

The chain employs TRBV5-6 and TRBJ1-5; tentatively, D is TRBD1 (6 bases). V lost 4 bases and J lost 0, with 8 bases in between. This CDR3 spans 14 amino acids. Germline loops: CDR1 SGHDT, CDR2 YYEEEE. The CDR3, as DNA: TGTGCCAGCAGCGCAGGGGTTAGCAATCAGCCCCAGCATTTT. Translating it yields CASSAGVSNQPQHF.

The table lists this clone with a few counts. The chain links TRBV5-5 to TRBJ2-1; D gene ambiguous. This CDR3 comprises 12 residues. Trimming took off 4 bases at V and 12 bases at J, with 14 bases between the two ends. Germline V CDR1 and CDR2: SGHKS, YYEKEE (reference sequence). The CDR3 region is CASSLAPIGQFF. CDR3 bases: TGTGCCAGCAGCCTCGCGCCCATCGGGCAGTTCTTC.